This TCR beta chain was documented in a study of blood T cell repertoires in COVID-19. For the study at large: Researchers got acute and convalescent COVID-19 samples from the United States, Italy and Spain. PBMCs, B-cell-depleted T cells, or T cells were the source of the cDNA or gDNA that made up the material.

V was clipped by 3 bases and J by 4 bases; unmatched bases: 5. The length of the CDR3 is 16 residues. In germline, CDR1 is MNHNS, CDR2 SASEGT. TCRdb keeps only in-frame clones here, not all; method: immunoSEQ multiplex PCR. The table has roughly 65,000 clones, 86% seen once. V is TRBV6-1 and J is TRBJ2-7; 14 nucleotides line up with TRBD2. The receptor was isolated from a woman aged 55-69 years with acute or convalescent COVID-19. The sample comprised peripheral blood. This CDR3 is CASSDTGTSGGYEQYF. CDR3 DNA sequence: TGTGCCAGCAGTGACACGGGGACTAGCGGGGGTTACGAGCAGTACTTC.